The entry below gives a single T cell receptor beta chain sequence along with its context. What it recognizes is unknown. The data were obtained in a study of cytomegalovirus exposure and HLA in healthy donors. Findings and limits, study-wide: The authors reported that TCR beta sequences could predict HLA-A and HLA-B alleles. These predictions were accurate for most subjects in the first cohort. Researchers reported from a later analysis that most CMV-associated TCR beta chains appeared HLA-restricted.

Germline lookup yields CDR1 GTSNPN and CDR2 SVGIG (reference sequence). Trimming stripped 2 bases from V and 4 bases from J, with 16 bases between. CDR3 length: 15 residues. PCR used 60 Vbeta primers and 13 Jbeta primers. The repertoire was sequenced with immunoSEQ multiplex PCR; TCRdb's copy has only in-frame clones and lacks some. Its table lists fewer than 150,000 clones. The receptor comes from a young man in good health and CMV-seronegative. Sequenced material: PBMCs. The V and J genes are TRBV30 and TRBJ2-3, with D perhaps matching TRBD1 (5 bases). CDR3 protein: CAWSHWQGSSDTQYF. CDR3 DNA: TGTGCCTGGAGTCATTGGCAGGGTTCTTCAGATACGCAGTATTTT. The full variable domain, with the rest looked up from reference TRBV30 and TRBJ2-3, is SQTIHQWPATLVQPVGSPLSLECTVEGTSNPNLYWYRQAAGRGLQLLFYSVGIGQISSEVPQNLSASRPQDRQFILSSKKLLLSDSGFYLCAWSHWQGSSDTQYFGPGTRLTVL.